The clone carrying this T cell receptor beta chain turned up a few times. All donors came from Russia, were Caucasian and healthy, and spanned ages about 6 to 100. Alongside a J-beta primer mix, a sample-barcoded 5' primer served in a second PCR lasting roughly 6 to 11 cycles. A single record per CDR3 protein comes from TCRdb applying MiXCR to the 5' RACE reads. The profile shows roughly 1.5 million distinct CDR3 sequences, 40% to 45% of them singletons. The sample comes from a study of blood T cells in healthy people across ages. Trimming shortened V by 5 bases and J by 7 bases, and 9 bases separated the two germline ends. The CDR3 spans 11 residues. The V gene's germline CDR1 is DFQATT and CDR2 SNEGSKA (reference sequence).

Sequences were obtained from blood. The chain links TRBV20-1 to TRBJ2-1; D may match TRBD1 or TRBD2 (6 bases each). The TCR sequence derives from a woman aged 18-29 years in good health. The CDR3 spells CSAGGGNEQFF. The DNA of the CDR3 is TGCAGTGCTGGAGGGGGGAATGAGCAGTTCTTC.